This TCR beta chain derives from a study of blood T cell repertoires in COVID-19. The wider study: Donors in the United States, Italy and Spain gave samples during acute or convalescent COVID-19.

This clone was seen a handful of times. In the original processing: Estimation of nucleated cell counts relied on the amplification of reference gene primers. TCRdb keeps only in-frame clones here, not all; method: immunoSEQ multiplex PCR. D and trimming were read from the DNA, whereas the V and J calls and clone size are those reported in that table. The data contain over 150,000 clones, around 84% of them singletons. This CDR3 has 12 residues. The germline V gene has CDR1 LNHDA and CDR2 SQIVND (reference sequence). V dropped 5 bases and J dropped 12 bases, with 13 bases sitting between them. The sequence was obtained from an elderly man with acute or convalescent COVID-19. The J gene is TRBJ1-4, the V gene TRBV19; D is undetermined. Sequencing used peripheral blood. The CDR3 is CASSWEPGELFF. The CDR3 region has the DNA TGTGCCAGTAGTTGGGAACCGGGAGAACTGTTTTTT. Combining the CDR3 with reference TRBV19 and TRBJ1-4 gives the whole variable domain DGGITQSPKYLFRKEGQNVTLSCEQNLNHDAMYWYRQDPGQGLRLIYYSQIVNDFQKGDIAEGYSVSREKKESFPLTVTSAQKNPTAFYLCASSWEPGELFFGSGTQLSVL.